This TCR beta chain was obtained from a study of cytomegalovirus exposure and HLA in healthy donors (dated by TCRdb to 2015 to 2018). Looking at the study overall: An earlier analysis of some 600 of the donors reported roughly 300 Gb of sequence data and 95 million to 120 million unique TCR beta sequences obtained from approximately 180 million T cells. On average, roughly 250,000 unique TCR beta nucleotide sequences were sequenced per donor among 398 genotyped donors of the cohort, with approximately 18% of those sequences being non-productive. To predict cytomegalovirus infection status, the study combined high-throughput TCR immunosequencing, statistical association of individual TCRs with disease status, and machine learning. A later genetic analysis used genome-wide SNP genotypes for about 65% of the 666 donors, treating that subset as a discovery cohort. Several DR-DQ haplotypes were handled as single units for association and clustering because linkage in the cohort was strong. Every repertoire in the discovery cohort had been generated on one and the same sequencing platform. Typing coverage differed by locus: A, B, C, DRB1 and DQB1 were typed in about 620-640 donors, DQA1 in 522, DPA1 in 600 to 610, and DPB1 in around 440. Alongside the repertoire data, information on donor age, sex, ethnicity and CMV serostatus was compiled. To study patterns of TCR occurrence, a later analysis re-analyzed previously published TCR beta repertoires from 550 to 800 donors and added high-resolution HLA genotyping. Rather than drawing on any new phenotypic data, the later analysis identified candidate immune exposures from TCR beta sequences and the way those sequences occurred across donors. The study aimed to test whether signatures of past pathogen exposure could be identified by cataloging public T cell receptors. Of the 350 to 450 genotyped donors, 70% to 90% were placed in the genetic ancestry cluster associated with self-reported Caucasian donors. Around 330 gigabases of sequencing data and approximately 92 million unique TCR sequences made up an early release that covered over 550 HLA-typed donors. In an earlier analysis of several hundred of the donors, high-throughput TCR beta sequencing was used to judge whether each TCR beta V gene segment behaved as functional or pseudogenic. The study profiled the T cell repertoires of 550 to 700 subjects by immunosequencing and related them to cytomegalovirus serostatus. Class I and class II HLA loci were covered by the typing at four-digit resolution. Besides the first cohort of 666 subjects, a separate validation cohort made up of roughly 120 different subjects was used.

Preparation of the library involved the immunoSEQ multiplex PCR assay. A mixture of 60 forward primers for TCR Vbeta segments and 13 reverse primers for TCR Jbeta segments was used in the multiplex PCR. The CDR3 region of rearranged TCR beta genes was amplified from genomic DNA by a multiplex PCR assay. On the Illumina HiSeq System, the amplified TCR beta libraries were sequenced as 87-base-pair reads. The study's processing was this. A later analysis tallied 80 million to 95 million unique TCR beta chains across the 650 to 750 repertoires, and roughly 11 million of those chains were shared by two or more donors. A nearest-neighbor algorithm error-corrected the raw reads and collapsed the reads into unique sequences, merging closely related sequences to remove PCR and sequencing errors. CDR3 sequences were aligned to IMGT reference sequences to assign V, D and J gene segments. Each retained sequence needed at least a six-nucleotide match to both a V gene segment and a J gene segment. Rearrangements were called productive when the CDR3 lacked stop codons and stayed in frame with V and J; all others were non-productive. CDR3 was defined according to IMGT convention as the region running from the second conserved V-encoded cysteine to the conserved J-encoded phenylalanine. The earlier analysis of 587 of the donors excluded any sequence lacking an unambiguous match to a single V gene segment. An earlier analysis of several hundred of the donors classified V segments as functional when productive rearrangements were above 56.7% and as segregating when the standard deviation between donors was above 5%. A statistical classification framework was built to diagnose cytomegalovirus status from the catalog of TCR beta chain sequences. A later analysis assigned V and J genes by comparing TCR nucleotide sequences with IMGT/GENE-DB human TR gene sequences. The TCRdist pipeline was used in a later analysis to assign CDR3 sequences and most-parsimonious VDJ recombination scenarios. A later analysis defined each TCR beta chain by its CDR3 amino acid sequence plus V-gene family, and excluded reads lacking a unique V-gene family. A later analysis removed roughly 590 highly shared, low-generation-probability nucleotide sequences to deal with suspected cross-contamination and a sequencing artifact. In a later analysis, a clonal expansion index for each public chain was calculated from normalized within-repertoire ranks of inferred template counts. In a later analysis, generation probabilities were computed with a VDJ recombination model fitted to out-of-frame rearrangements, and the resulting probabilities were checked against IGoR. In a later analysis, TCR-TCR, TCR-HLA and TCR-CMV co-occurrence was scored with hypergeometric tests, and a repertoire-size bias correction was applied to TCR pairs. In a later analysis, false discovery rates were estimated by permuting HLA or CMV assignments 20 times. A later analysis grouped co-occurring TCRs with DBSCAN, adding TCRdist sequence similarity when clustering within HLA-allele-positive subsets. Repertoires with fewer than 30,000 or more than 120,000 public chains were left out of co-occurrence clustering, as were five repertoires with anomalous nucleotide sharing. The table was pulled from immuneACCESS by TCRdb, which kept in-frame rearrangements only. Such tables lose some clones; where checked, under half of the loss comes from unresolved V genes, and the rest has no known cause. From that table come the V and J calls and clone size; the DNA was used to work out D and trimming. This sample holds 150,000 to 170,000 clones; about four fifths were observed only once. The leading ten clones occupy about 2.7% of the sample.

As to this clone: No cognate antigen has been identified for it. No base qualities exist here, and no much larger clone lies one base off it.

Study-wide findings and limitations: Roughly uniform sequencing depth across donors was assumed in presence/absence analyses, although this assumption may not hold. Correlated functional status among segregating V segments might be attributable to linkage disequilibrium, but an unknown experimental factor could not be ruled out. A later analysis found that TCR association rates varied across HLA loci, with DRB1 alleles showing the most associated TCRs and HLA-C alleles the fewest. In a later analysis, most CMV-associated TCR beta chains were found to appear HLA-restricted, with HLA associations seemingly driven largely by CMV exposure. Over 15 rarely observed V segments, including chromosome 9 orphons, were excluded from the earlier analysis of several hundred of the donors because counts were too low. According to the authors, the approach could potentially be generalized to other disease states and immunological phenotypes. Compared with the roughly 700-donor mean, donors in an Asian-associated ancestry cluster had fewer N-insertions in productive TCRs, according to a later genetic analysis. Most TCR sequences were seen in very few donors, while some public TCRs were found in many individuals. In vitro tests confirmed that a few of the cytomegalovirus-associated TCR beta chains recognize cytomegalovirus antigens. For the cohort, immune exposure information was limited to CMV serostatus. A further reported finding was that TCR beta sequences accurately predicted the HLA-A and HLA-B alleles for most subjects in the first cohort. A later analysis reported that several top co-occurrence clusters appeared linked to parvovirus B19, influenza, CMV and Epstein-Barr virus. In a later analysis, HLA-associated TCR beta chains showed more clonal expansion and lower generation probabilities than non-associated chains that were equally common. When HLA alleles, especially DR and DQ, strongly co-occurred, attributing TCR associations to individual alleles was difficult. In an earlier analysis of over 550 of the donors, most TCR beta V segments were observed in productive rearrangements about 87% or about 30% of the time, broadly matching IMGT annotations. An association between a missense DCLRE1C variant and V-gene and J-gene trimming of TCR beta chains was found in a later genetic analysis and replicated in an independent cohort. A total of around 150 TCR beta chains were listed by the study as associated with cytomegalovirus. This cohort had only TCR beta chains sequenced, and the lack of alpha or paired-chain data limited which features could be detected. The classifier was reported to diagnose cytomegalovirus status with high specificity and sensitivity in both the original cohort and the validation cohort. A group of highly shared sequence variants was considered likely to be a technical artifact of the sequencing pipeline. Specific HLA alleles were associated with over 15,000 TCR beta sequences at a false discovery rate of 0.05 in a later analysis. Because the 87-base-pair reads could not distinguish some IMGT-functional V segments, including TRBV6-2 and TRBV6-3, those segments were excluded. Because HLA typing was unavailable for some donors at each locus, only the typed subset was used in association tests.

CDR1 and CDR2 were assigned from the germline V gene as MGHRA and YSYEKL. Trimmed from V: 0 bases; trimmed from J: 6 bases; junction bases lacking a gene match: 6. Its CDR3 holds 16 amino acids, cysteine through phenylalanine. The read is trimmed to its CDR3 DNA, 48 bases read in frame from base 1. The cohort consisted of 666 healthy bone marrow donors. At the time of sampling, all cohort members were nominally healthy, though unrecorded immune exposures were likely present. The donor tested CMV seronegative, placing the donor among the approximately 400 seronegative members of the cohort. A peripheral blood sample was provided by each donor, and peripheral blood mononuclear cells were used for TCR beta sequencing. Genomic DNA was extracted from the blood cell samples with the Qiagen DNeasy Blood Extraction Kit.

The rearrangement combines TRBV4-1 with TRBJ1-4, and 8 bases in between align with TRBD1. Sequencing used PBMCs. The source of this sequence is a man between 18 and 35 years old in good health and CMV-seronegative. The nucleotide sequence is TGCGCCAGCAGCCAAGATTCAGGGGGCGTAGATGAAAAACTGTTTTTT. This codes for CASSQDSGGVDEKLFF.